This paragraph reports one T cell receptor beta chain. The data stem from a study of OX40 agonist ivuxolimab in advanced cancers. The wider study: A history of anti-PD-1, anti-PD-L1 or anti-CTLA-4 therapy was acceptable, and 30% to 45% had some.

The germline V and J ends were trimmed by 6 bases and 5 bases, with 13 bases remaining between them. Germline lookup yields CDR1 MNHNS and CDR2 SASEGT. The CDR3 is made up of 13 amino acids. Sequencing used immunoSEQ multiplex PCR; TCRdb keeps in-frame clones, though not all of them. This sample has more than 50,000 clones, with roughly 84% found just once. The rearrangement links TRBV6-1 to TRBJ2-5, with D possibly called TRBD1 or TRBD2 (7 bases each). The TCR sequence derives from an adult with an advanced solid tumor such as melanoma, head and neck, liver or kidney cancer. The material sequenced was CD4+ or CD8+ T cells sorted from blood, taken in a trial of the OX40 agonist ivuxolimab. This CDR3 reads CASRPRGGETQYF. The CDR3 DNA follows: TGTGCCAGCAGACCCAGGGGGGGGGAGACCCAGTACTTC.